A single sample gave rise to the 14 T cell receptor beta chains below, sequenced in a study of beta chain features in type 1 diabetes. Since all of the isolated RNA was reverse transcribed, expressed TCRB transcripts were what got sequenced. Generated by immunoSEQ multiplex PCR, the TCRdb table keeps only in-frame clones and is missing some. The sample has around 430,000 clones, approximately 28% seen once. Sequenced sample: naive CD4+ T cells from blood. The origin of the receptors is a man younger than 35 in good health.

The V and J genes are TRBV13 and TRBJ2-7; D gene uncertain. The CDR3 is 11 residues long. From germline, CDR1 is PRHDT and CDR2 FYEKMQ (reference sequence). The V and J ends lost 5 bases and 3 bases respectively, with 5 bases between them. The CDR3 spells CASSTGYEQYF. DNA of the CDR3: TGTGCCAGCAGCACCGGCTACGAGCAGTACTTC.

This chain uses TRBV5-1 with TRBJ2-6; TRBD1 is a possible D gene (6 bases). This CDR3 has 17 amino acids. The germline V gene has CDR1 SGHRS and CDR2 YFSETQ. V shed 6 bases and J shed 2 bases, with 18 bases lying between them. CDR3 DNA: TGCGCCAGCAATATCGGGACAACCGTTCCTGGGGCCAACGTCCTGACTTTC. It is translated as CASNIGTTVPGANVLTF.

The table lists this clone with a few counts. This chain joins TRBV2 and TRBJ2-5; D gene unclear. The germline V gene encodes CDR1 SNHLY and CDR2 FYNNEI. The CDR3 loop spans 14 amino acids. Trimming cost V 1 base and J 2 bases, with 8 bases left between them. The DNA of the CDR3 is TGTGCCAGCAGTGAAGGCAGAGATCAAGAGACCCAGTACTTC. Encoded protein: CASSEGRDQETQYF.

This clone was found a few times. V usage is TRBV27 and J usage is TRBJ1-5; 9 nucleotides agree with TRBD1. This CDR3 is built from 13 residues. Germline CDR1 MNHEY, CDR2 SMNVEV (reference sequence). Unmatched junction bases numbered 2, after V lost 6 bases and J lost 5 bases. CDR3 in DNA: TGTGCCAGCAGCCGGGACAGGGATCAGCCCCAGCATTTT. Translating gives CASSRDRDQPQHF.

For this clone: Other DNA sequences of this sample code for an identical CDR3. CDR3: CSASRYNEQFF. The DNA of the CDR3 is TGCAGTGCTAGCCGTTACAATGAGCAGTTCTTC. V is TRBV20-1 and J is TRBJ2-1; no reliable D call. With 3 bases removed from V and 4 bases from J, the gap between germline ends came to 4 bases. The CDR3 spans 11 residues. CDR1 and CDR2 from the germline V gene are DFQATT and SNEGSKA (reference sequence).

This clone was detected only a few times. V gene TRBV29-1 combines with J gene TRBJ2-1; TRBD2 matches 7 bases. The V gene's germline CDR1 is SQVTM and CDR2 ANQGSEA. The CDR3 is made up of 12 amino acids. The J segment lost 9 bases and the V segment lost 1 base, leaving 3 bases of the junction unmatched. The CDR3 is CSVEAGGGEQFF. The CDR3 DNA sequence: TGCAGCGTTGAAGCGGGAGGAGGTGAGCAGTTCTTC.

The CDR3 reads CASSVGPSNEQYF. CDR3 bases: TGTGCCAGCAGCGTAGGACCGTCTAACGAGCAGTACTTC. The rearrangement links TRBV9 to TRBJ2-7; D unresolved. The CDR3 contains 13 residues. Between the trimmed V and J ends, which lost 0 bases and 5 bases, there was a span of 9 bases. The germline CDR1 and CDR2 sequences are SGDLS and YYNGEE.

The chain links TRBV15 to TRBJ2-1; possible D gene TRBD1, 7 bases. Germline lookup yields CDR1 LNHNV and CDR2 YYDKDF (reference sequence). Trimming cost V 8 bases and J 10 bases, with 18 bases left between them. The CDR3 runs to 13 residues. The CDR3 bases are TGTGCCACCGAGGAGGGGATACAGGGGGAGCAGTTCTTC. Residues: CATEEGIQGEQFF.

The V and J genes are TRBV30 and TRBJ2-2; D gene uncertain. Germline values: CDR1 GTSNPN, CDR2 SVGIG (reference sequence). The length of the CDR3 is 13 residues. V lost 1 base, J lost 7 bases, and 10 bases lay in between. CDR3 amino acids: CAWSAWANGELFF. The CDR3 coding sequence is TGTGCCTGGAGTGCCTGGGCCAACGGGGAGCTGTTTTTT.

This clone was detected only a few times. The chain combines TRBV29-1 with TRBJ2-5; TRBD1 might be the D (6 bases). Looked up from germline, CDR1 is SQVTM and CDR2 is ANQGSEA. V was shortened by 5 bases and J by 7 bases, with 20 bases between the two germline ends. This CDR3 is 14 amino acids long. The CDR3 nucleotides read TGCAGCGTTCTCCGGGACACCCAAAGGGGGACCCAGTACTTC. Amino acid sequence: CSVLRDTQRGTQYF.

This chain connects TRBV4-1 to TRBJ2-7; D perhaps matches TRBD1 (6 bases). Germline lookup yields CDR1 MGHRA and CDR2 YSYEKL. The length of the CDR3 is 15 residues. V lost 3 bases and J 0 bases, leaving 12 bases between the germline ends. This CDR3 is CASSQGGQSSYEQYF. The CDR3 bases are TGCGCCAGCAGCCAGGGCGGACAGAGCTCCTACGAGCAGTACTTC.

V is TRBV4-3 and J is TRBJ2-1; the match to TRBD2 covers 9 bases. V trimming: 0 bases; J trimming: 4 bases; junction bases outside the gene matches: 4. The CDR3 totals 16 residues. From germline, CDR1 is LGHNA and CDR2 YSLEER. The CDR3 loop is CASSQDRREGYNEQFF. CDR3 in DNA: TGCGCCAGCAGCCAAGATCGGCGGGAGGGGTACAATGAGCAGTTCTTC.

This clone was seen a handful of times. The chain has TRBV2 and TRBJ2-3; no definite D call. Germline values: CDR1 SNHLY, CDR2 FYNNEI. This CDR3 region has 13 residues. The ends were cut back, 6 bases at V and 2 bases at J, with 9 bases in the middle. The CDR3 here is CASRSPATDTQYF. The CDR3 DNA sequence: TGTGCCAGCAGAAGCCCGGCCACAGATACGCAGTATTTT.

This chain connects TRBV4-2 to TRBJ2-1; 7 nucleotides agree with TRBD2. This CDR3 is built from 14 residues. After removal of 2 bases from V and 8 bases from J, the junction contained 6 bases not matched to a gene. Germline assignment: CDR1 LGHNA and CDR2 YNFKEQ. CDR3 DNA: TGTGCCAGCAGCCAACGGCGGGAGCTGGATGAGCAGTTCTTC. It specifies CASSQRRELDEQFF.